Below are 7 T cell receptor beta chains sequenced from a single sample in a study of graft-versus-host responses after intestinal transplantation. Clones were read by immunoSEQ multiplex PCR, and TCRdb kept only the in-frame ones, dropping some. The table lists approximately 77,000 clones, about 90% of them singletons. Specimen: PBMCs, collected 98 days after intestinal transplantation. Receptors were obtained from a human patient who received an intestinal transplant, so some T cells may come from the graft donor.

The J gene is TRBJ2-2, the V gene TRBV5-1; 9 bases agree with TRBD1. This CDR3 region has 16 residues. Trimming cost V 3 bases and J 6 bases; bases outside gene matches: 9. The germline V gene has CDR1 SGHRS and CDR2 YFSETQ. This CDR3 reads CASSSKRGQGSGELFF. The CDR3, as DNA: TGCGCCAGCAGCTCAAAGCGGGGACAGGGCTCCGGGGAGCTGTTTTTT. Combining the CDR3 with reference TRBV5-1 and TRBJ2-2 gives the whole variable domain KAGVTQTPRYLIKTRGQQVTLSCSPISGHRSVSWYQQTPGQGLQFLFEYFSETQRNKGNFPGRFSGRQFSNSRSEMNVSTLELGDSALYLCASSSKRGQGSGELFFGEGSRLTVL.

The rearrangement joins TRBV6-4 to TRBJ1-1, with a weak D call TRBD1 (6 bases). V was shortened by 3 bases and J by 8 bases, with 13 bases between the two germline ends. The CDR3 totals 13 residues. Germline V gene lookup returns CDR1 MRHNA and CDR2 SNTAGT. CDR3 sequence (DNA): TGTGCCAGCAGTGAAAACAGGGTAAGCGAAGCTTTCTTT. Protein product: CASSENRVSEAFF.

The gene calls are TRBV6-1 and TRBJ2-7; 9 nucleotides line up with TRBD2. The V gene's germline CDR1 is MNHNS and CDR2 SASEGT. The length of the CDR3 is 14 residues. V lost 4 bases to trimming and J lost 2 bases; unmatched junction nucleotides: 3. The CDR3 sequence is CASSVLAGPYEQYF. The CDR3, as DNA: TGTGCCAGCAGTGTACTAGCGGGTCCCTACGAGCAGTACTTC.

There are a few counts of this clone. The rearrangement links TRBV28 to TRBJ2-7; the D call may be TRBD1 or TRBD2 (5 bases each). The CDR3 contains 14 residues. Germline-derived CDR1 and CDR2 are MDHEN and SYDVKM. V lost 3 bases and J lost 2, with 11 bases in between. The CDR3 loop reads CASSLGERAYEQYF. The DNA of the CDR3 is TGTGCCAGCAGTTTGGGGGAAAGGGCCTACGAGCAGTACTTC.

The chain carries TRBV28 and TRBJ1-2; TRBD1 matches 9 bases. The CDR3 extends over 16 amino acids. J gave up 4 bases and V 6 bases, and 12 bases lay outside the gene matches. Germline lookup yields CDR1 MDHEN and CDR2 SYDVKM. This CDR3 is CASSQIQGARAYGYTF. In nucleotides, the CDR3 is TGTGCCAGCAGCCAAATACAGGGGGCGCGGGCCTATGGCTACACCTTC.

CDR3 DNA: TGTGCCAGCAGCGTAGCTGAGGGGGGGGGCACAGATACGCAGTATTTT. This gives the protein CASSVAEGGGTDTQYF. The rearrangement uses TRBV9 and TRBJ2-3, with D possibly being TRBD2 (7 bases). Germline V gene data show CDR1 as SGDLS and CDR2 as YYNGEE. V lost 0 bases and J 1 base, leaving 12 bases between the germline ends. This CDR3 spans 16 amino acids.

The chain carries TRBV5-1 and TRBJ2-7; 13 nucleotides match TRBD2. CDR3 length: 17 residues. Germline trimming cut 4 bases from V and 1 base from J; bases unmatched to any gene: 8. Per germline, CDR1 SGHRS and CDR2 YFSETQ. The CDR3 here is CASSLTSGGLPSYEQYF. The CDR3 nucleotides are TGCGCCAGCAGCCTGACTAGCGGGGGGCTTCCATCCTACGAGCAGTACTTC.